Presented here are 11 T cell receptor beta chains from one specimen sequenced in a study of T-cell memory formation after mild COVID-19. TCRdb analysed the 5' RACE reads with MiXCR anew, one entry per CDR3 protein. The sample consists of fewer than 650,000 distinct CDR3 sequences, approximately 15% of them appearing once. Material for sequencing was PBMCs or a T cell subset sorted from them (not recorded which). The receptors here all came from an adult woman who had mild COVID-19 (a few samples of this study predate the infection). Cell type and time point are not known.

The rearrangement links TRBV21-1 to TRBJ2-5. TRBV21-1 is a recognized pseudogene. The CDR3 extends over 13 amino acids. For the CDR3, the DNA is TGTGCCAGCAGCATCGGGTACCAAGAGACCCAGTACTTC. Amino acid sequence: CASSIGYQETQYF.

The sample holds a few counts of this clonotype. This rearrangement joins TRBV5-1 to TRBJ2-1; D perhaps matches TRBD2 (6 bases). Germline CDR1 is SGHRS and CDR2 is YFSETQ. V was shortened by 7 bases and J by 6 bases, with 17 bases between the two germline ends. This CDR3 comprises 14 residues. This CDR3 reads CASLGSQAANEQFF. The DNA of the CDR3 is TGCGCCAGCCTCGGGAGTCAGGCGGCCAATGAGCAGTTCTTC. The full variable domain, rest sourced from reference TRBV5-1 and TRBJ2-1, is KAGVTQTPRYLIKTRGQQVTLSCSPISGHRSVSWYQQTPGQGLQFLFEYFSETQRNKGNFPGRFSGRQFSNSRSEMNVSTLELGDSALYLCASLGSQAANEQFFGPGTRLTVL.

The V gene is TRBV7-2, the J gene TRBJ2-4; 9 bases match TRBD1. The CDR3 is 15 amino acids. V was clipped by 4 bases and J by 9 bases; unmatched bases: 10. Looked up from germline, CDR1 is SGHTA and CDR2 is FQGNSA. In DNA form, the CDR3 reads TGTGCCAGCAGCTCGCCGGGACAGGGCTATCGCATTCAGTACTTC. This translates into CASSSPGQGYRIQYF.

This clonotype showed up just a few times. V usage is TRBV19 and J usage is TRBJ2-7, with D perhaps matching TRBD1 (6 bases). V was trimmed by 8 bases and J by 2 bases, leaving 13 bases between them. This CDR3 comprises 13 residues. Germline V CDR1 and CDR2: LNHDA, SQIVND (reference sequence). The CDR3 bases are TGTGCCAGTGGGGGCGACAGGACCTACGAGCAGTACTTC. Encoded protein: CASGGDRTYEQYF.

Written as DNA, the CDR3 is TGTGCCAGCACCCTACAGGGGCTCGACTATGGCTACACCTTC. As protein: CASTLQGLDYGYTF. This sequence joins TRBV7-9 and TRBJ1-2; 7 nucleotides line up with TRBD1. Trimming cost V 7 bases and J 3 bases; bases outside gene matches: 8. Germline V gene lookup returns CDR1 SEHNR and CDR2 FQNEAQ (reference sequence). The CDR3 runs 14 residues.

In this sample, this clonotype turned up a few times. The J gene is TRBJ2-1, the V gene TRBV6-6; 9 bases are a match to TRBD1. The germline V gene has CDR1 MNHNY and CDR2 SVGAGI (reference sequence). V shed 3 bases, J shed 4 bases, and the junction held 4 bases outside the gene matches. The length of the CDR3 is 15 residues. CDR3 coding DNA: TGTGCCAGCAGTTATTTAGGGACAGGGTACAATGAGCAGTTCTTC. It yields the protein CASSYLGTGYNEQFF.

The V gene is TRBV6-2 or TRBV6-3, the J gene TRBJ2-5; 10 bases line up with TRBD2. Germline CDR1 MNHEY, CDR2 SVGEGT. CDR3 length equals 16 residues. Trimming took 1 base from V and 3 from J; bases not matched to a gene: 5. The DNA of the CDR3 is TGTGCCAGCAGTTACTGGCTAGCGGGAGTCGAAGAGACCCAGTACTTC. Encoded protein: CASSYWLAGVEETQYF.

This clonotype was counted only a few times. CDR3: CASSPRGTGRETQYF. CDR3 bases: TGCGCCAGCAGCCCTCGAGGGACTGGTAGGGAGACCCAGTACTTC. The chain links TRBV4-1 to TRBJ2-5, with a tentative D call TRBD2 (6 bases). The CDR3 spans 15 residues. Germline assignment: CDR1 MGHRA and CDR2 YSYEKL. Trimming removed 4 bases from V and 5 bases from J, with 17 bases in between.

V is TRBV24-1 and J is TRBJ2-7, with 11 nucleotides matching TRBD2. The CDR3 contains 17 residues. V gave up 3 bases and J gave up 4 bases; unmatched junction bases: 10. Germline CDR1 KGHDR, CDR2 SFDVKD. The CDR3 nucleotides read TGTGCCACCAGTGATAACCTTTCCCGACTAGCGGGATACGAGCAGTACTTC. Amino acids: CATSDNLSRLAGYEQYF.

This clonotype was seen a few times. CDR3 protein: CASSPEGSLTYNEQFF. CDR3 in DNA: TGTGCCAGCAGCCCCGAAGGGTCTTTGACCTACAATGAGCAGTTCTTC. The V and J genes are TRBV9 and TRBJ2-1; no reliable D call. V lost 4 bases to trimming and J lost 2 bases, with 16 bases between them. Germline V lookup: CDR1 SGDLS, CDR2 YYNGEE. The CDR3 loop spans 16 amino acids.

This clonotype showed up many times. V is TRBV7-3 and J is TRBJ2-1; 13 bases are a match to TRBD2. The ends lost 5 bases at V and 6 bases at J; junction bases unmatched: 4. Germline lookup yields CDR1 SGHTA and CDR2 FQGTGA. The CDR3 has 15 residues. The chain's CDR3 is CASSPRTSGSNEQFF. The DNA of the CDR3 is TGTGCCAGCAGCCCTCGGACTAGCGGGAGCAATGAGCAGTTCTTC.